This TCR beta chain appears in the sequencing data of a study of blood T cell repertoires in COVID-19. The assay was immunoSEQ multiplex PCR, and TCRdb's table has in-frame clones only and misses some. The table includes hundreds of thousands of clones, about nine tenths detected once. Germline CDR1 reads SGHNT; CDR2 reads YENEEA. The CDR3 spans 15 residues. The J segment lost 0 bases and the V segment lost 6 bases, leaving 6 bases of the junction unmatched. Of note for this clone: Other DNA sequences within the sample encode an identical CDR3.

The specimen sequenced was PBMCs or T cells enriched from blood (not recorded which). This TCR derives from a man aged 25 to 40 who had recovered from COVID-19. The chain has TRBV11-3 and TRBJ2-3, with 7 nucleotides matching TRBD1. CDR3 residues: CASSPRQGSTDTQYF. CDR3 bases: TGTGCCAGCAGTCCGAGACAGGGAAGCACAGATACGCAGTATTTT.